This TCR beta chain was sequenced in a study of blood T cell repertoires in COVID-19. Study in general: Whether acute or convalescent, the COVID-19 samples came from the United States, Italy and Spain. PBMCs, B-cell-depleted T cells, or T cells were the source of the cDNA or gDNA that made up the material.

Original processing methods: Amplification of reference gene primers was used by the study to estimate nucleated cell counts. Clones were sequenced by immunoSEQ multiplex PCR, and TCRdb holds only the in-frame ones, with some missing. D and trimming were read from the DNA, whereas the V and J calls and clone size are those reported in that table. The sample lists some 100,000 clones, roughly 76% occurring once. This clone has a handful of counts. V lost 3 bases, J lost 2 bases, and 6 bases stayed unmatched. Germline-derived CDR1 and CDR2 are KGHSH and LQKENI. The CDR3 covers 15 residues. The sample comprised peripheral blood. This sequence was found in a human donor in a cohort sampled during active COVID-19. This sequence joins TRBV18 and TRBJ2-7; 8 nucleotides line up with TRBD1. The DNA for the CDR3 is TGTGCCAGCTCACCGCCGGACAGGGCGCCCTACGAGCAGTACTTC. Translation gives CASSPPDRAPYEQYF. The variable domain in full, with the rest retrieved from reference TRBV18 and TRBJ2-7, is NAGVMQNPRHLVRRRGQEARLRCSPMKGHSHVYWYRQLPEEGLKFMVYLQKENIIDESGMPKERFSAEFPKEGPSILRIQQVVRGDSAAYFCASSPPDRAPYEQYFGPGTRLTVT.